Sequencing of this T cell receptor beta chain was carried out in a study of T cells expressing NK-cell markers. Study-wide background: Sequenced donors, eight in total, included seven who were HCMV-seropositive and one who was seronegative. Broader study findings: These clonotypes additionally ranked first within the CD3+CD56-NKG2C+ fraction of four donors. Of the CD8+ T cells in five or six donors, roughly 1.0-7.5% belonged to dominant NKG2C+ clonotypes.

A word on this clonotype: What it binds is unknown.

The CDR3 length is 13 residues. Germline assignment: CDR1 KGHDR and CDR2 SFDVKD. Reprocessing the 5' RACE reads, TCRdb reports a single entry for every CDR3 protein and omits DNA. This sample's table reports approximately 150,000 distinct CDR3 sequences. Sequencing was done on a sample of blood T cells: a sorted CD56 or NKG2C T cell subset, CD4+ or CD8+ T cells, or bulk PBMC T cells (not recorded which). The receptor was isolated from a man aged 18-30 years in good health. The chain has TRBV24-1 and TRBJ1-2. CDR3 amino acids: CATSDPDNYGYTF.